The following is a TCR beta chain sequence with its context. Its antigen is as yet unknown. This record belongs to a study of T cell responses to AZD1222 COVID-19 vaccine. Germline V lookup: CDR1 SSHAT, CDR2 FNYEAQ (reference sequence). V shed 1 base, J shed 7 bases, and the junction held 1 base outside the gene matches. CDR3 length: 15 amino acids. Study-wide results and caveats: CD4 TCRs covered the whole spike, strongest at regions 160-218 and 743-854. Spike-specific TCR repertoires showed rising breadth and depth after two AZD1222 doses.

Only in-frame clones appear in the TCRdb table, and some are missing; sequencing was by immunoSEQ multiplex PCR. The table lists over 100,000 clones, 90% to 95% of them singletons. The sequencing here drew on peripheral blood, taken on day 0 of AZD1222 vaccination. This sequence joins TRBV7-7 and TRBJ2-1, with 13 bases that match TRBD2. The clonotype comes from an adult in good health. The CDR3: CASSLGTSGRNEQFF. The CDR3 bases are TGTGCCAGCAGCTTAGGGACTAGCGGGAGAAATGAGCAGTTCTTC. The variable domain in full, with the rest retrieved from reference TRBV7-7 and TRBJ2-1, is GAGVSQSPRYKVTKRGQDVTLRCDPISSHATLYWYQQALGQGPEFLTYFNYEAQPDKSGLPSDRFSAERPEGSISTLTIQRTEQRDSAMYRCASSLGTSGRNEQFFGPGTRLTVL.